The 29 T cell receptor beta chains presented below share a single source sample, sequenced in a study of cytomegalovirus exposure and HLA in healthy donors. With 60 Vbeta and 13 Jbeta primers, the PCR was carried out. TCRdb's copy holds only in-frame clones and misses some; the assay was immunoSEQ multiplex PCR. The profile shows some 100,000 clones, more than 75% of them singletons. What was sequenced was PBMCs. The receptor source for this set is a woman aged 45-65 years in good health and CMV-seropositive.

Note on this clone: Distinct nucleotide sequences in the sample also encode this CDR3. CDR3 sequence reads: CAWSRTTGYTF. DNA of the CDR3: TGTGCCTGGAGTAGGACAACTGGCTACACCTTC. The rearrangement links TRBV30 to TRBJ1-2; a weak D match, TRBD1 (5 bases). Germline values: CDR1 GTSNPN, CDR2 SVGIG (reference sequence). This CDR3 has 11 amino acids. Trimming pared 2 bases from V and 7 bases from J, leaving 8 bases between. The whole variable domain, filled in from reference TRBV30 and TRBJ1-2, reads SQTIHQWPATLVQPVGSPLSLECTVEGTSNPNLYWYRQAAGRGLQLLFYSVGIGQISSEVPQNLSASRPQDRQFILSSKKLLLSDSGFYLCAWSRTTGYTFGSGTRLTVV.

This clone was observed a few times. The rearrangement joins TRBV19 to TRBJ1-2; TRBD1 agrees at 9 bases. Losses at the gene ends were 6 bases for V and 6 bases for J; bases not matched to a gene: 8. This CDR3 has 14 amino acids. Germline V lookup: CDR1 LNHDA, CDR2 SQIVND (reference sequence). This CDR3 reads CASRNRGQEDGYTF. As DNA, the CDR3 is TGTGCCAGTAGGAACAGGGGGCAAGAGGATGGCTACACCTTC.

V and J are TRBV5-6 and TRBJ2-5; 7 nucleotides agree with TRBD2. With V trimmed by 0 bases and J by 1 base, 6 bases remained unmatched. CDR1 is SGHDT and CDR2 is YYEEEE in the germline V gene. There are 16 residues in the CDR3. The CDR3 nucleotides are TGTGCCAGCAGCTTGGTTTCGCGGGGGAGCCAAGAGACCCAGTACTTC. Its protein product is CASSLVSRGSQETQYF.

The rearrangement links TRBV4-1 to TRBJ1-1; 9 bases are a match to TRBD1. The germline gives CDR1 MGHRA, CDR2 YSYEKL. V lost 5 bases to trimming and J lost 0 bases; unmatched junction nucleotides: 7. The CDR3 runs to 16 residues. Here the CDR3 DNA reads TGCGCCAGCAGCTCCCGGGACAGGGATATGAACACTGAAGCTTTCTTT. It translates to CASSSRDRDMNTEAFF.

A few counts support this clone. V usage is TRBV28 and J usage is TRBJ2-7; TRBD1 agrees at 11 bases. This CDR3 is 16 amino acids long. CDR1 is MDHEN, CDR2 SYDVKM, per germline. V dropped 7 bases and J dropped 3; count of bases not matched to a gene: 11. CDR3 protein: CASNSQGTGGVYEQYF. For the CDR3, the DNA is TGTGCCAGCAACTCCCAAGGGACAGGGGGGGTCTACGAGCAGTACTTC. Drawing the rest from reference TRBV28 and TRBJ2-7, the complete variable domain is DVKVTQSSRYLVKRTGEKVFLECVQDMDHENMFWYRQDPGLGLRLIYFSYDVKMKEKGDIPEGYSVSREKKERFSLILESASTNQTSMYLCASNSQGTGGVYEQYFGPGTRLTVT.

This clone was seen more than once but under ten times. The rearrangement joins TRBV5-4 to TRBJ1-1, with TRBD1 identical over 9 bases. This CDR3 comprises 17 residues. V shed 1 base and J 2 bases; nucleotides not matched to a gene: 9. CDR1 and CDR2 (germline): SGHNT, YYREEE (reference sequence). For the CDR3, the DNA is TGTGCCAGCAGCTTGCCCCCGGGACAGGGCGAAAACACTGAAGCTTTCTTT. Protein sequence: CASSLPPGQGENTEAFF.

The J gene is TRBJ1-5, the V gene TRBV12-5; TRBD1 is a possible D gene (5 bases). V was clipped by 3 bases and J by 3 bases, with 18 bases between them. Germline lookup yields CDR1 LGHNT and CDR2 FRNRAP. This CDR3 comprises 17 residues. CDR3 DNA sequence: TGTGCTAGTGGTTTATTACTGGGGACTTCGTACAATCAGCCCCAGCATTTT. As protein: CASGLLLGTSYNQPQHF.

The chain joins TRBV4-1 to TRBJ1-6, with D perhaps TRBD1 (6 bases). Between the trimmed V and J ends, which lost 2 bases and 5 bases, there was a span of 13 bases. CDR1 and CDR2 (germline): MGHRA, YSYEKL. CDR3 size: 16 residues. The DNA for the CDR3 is TGCGCCAGCAGCCAACAGGGGCGAATGGATAATTCACCCCTCCACTTT. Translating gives CASSQQGRMDNSPLHF.

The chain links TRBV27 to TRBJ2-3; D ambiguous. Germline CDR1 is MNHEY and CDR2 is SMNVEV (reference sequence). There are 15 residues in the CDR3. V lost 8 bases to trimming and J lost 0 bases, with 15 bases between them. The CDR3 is CASGSEWASTDTQYF. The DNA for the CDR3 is TGTGCCAGCGGATCCGAGTGGGCTAGCACAGATACGCAGTATTTT.

CDR3 sequence reads: CAISSRDRESYEQYF. In DNA, the CDR3 is TGTGCCATCAGTAGCCGGGACAGGGAATCTTACGAGCAGTACTTC. This chain links TRBV10-3 with TRBJ2-7; TRBD1 aligns across 9 bases. V lost 5 bases and J lost 4; bases outside the gene matches: 9. The CDR3 covers 15 residues. The germline CDR1 and CDR2 sequences are ENHRY and SYGVKD.

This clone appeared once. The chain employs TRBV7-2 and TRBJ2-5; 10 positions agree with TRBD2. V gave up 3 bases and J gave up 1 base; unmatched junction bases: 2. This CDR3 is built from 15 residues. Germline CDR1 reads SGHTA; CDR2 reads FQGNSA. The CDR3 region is CASSFSGGTQETQYF. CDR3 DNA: TGTGCCAGCAGCTTTAGCGGGGGGACCCAAGAGACCCAGTACTTC.

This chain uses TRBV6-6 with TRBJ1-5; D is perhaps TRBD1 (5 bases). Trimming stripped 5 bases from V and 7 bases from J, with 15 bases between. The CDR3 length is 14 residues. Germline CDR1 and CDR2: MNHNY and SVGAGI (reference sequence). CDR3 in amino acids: CASSRPQVGQPQHF. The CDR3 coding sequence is TGTGCCAGCAGTCGACCACAGGTAGGGCAGCCCCAGCATTTT.

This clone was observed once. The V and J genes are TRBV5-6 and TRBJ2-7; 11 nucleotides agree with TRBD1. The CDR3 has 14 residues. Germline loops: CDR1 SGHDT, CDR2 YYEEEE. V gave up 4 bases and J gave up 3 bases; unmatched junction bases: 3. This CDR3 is CASSKGTGGYEQYF. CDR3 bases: TGTGCCAGCAGCAAGGGGACAGGGGGCTACGAGCAGTACTTC. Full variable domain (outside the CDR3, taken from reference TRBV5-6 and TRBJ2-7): DAGVTQSPTHLIKTRGQQVTLRCSPKSGHDTVSWYQQALGQGPQFIFQYYEEEERQRGNFPDRFSGHQFPNYSSELNVNALLLGDSALYLCASSKGTGGYEQYFGPGTRLTVT.

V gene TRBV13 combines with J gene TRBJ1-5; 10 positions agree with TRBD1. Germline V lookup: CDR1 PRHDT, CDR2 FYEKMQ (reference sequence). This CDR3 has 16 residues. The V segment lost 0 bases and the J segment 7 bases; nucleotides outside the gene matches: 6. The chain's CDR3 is CASSLGRGQGVQPQHF. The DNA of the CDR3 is TGTGCCAGCAGCTTAGGCCGTGGACAGGGGGTCCAGCCCCAGCATTTT.

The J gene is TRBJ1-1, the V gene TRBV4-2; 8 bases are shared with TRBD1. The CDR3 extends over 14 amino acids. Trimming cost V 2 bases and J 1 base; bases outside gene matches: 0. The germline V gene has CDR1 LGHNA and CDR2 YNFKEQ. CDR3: CASSQTGGNTEAFF. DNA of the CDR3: TGTGCCAGCAGCCAAACAGGGGGGAACACTGAAGCTTTCTTT.

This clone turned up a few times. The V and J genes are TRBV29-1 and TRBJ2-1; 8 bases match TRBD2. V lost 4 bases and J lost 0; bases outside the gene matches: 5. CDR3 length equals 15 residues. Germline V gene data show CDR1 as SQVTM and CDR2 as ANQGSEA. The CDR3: CSVVTGTSSYNEQFF. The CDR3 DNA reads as TGCAGCGTTGTGACTGGGACTAGCTCCTACAATGAGCAGTTCTTC.

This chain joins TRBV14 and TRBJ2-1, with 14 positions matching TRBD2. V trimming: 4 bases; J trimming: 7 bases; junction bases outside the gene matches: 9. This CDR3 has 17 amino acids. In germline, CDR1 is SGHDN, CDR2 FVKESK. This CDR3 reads CASSLGLAGVYLNEQFF. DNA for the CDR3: TGTGCCAGCAGCCTGGGACTAGCGGGAGTCTATTTGAATGAGCAGTTCTTC. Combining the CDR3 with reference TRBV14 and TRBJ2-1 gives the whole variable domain EAGVTQFPSHSVIEKGQTVTLRCDPISGHDNLYWYRRVMGKEIKFLLHFVKESKQDESGMPNNRFLAERTGGTYSTLKVQPAELEDSGVYFCASSLGLAGVYLNEQFFGPGTRLTVL.

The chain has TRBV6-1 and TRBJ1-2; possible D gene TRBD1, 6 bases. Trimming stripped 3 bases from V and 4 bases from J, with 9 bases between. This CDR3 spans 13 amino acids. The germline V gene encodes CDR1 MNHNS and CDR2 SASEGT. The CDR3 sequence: CASSDQGLYGYTF. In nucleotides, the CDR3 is TGTGCCAGCAGTGACCAGGGGCTCTATGGCTACACCTTC.

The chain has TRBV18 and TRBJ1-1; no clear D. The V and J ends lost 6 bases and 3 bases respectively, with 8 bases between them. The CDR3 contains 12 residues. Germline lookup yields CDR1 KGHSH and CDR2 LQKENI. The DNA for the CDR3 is TGTGCCAGCTCGTCCAGGTACACTGAAGCTTTCTTT. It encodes CASSSRYTEAFF. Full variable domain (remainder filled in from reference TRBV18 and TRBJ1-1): NAGVMQNPRHLVRRRGQEARLRCSPMKGHSHVYWYRQLPEEGLKFMVYLQKENIIDESGMPKERFSAEFPKEGPSILRIQQVVRGDSAAYFCASSSRYTEAFFGQGTRLTVV.

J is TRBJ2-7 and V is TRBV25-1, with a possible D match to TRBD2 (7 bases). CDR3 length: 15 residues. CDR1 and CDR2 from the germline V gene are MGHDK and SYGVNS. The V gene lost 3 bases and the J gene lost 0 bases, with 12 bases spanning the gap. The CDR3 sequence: CASSDWGGASYEQYF. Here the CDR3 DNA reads TGTGCCAGCAGTGATTGGGGGGGGGCCTCCTACGAGCAGTACTTC.

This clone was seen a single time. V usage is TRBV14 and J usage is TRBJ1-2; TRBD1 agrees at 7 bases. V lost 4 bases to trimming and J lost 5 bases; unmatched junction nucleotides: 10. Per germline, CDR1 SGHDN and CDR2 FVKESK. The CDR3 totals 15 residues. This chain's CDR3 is CASSRQRDSLYGYTF. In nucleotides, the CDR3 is TGTGCCAGCAGCCGTCAGAGGGACAGTCTGTATGGCTACACCTTC. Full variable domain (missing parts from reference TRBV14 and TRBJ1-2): EAGVTQFPSHSVIEKGQTVTLRCDPISGHDNLYWYRRVMGKEIKFLLHFVKESKQDESGMPNNRFLAERTGGTYSTLKVQPAELEDSGVYFCASSRQRDSLYGYTFGSGTRLTVV.

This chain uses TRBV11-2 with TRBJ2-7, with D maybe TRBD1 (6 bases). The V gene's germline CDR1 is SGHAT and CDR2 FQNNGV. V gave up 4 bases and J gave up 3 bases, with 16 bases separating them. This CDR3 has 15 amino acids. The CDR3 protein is CASSSPGTLNYEQYF. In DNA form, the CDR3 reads TGTGCCAGCAGCTCCCCCGGGACACTTAACTACGAGCAGTACTTC. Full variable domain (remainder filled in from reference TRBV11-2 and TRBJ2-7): EAGVAQSPRYKIIEKRQSVAFWCNPISGHATLYWYQQILGQGPKLLIQFQNNGVVDDSQLPKDRFSAERLKGVDSTLKIQPAKLEDSAVYLCASSSPGTLNYEQYFGPGTRLTVT.

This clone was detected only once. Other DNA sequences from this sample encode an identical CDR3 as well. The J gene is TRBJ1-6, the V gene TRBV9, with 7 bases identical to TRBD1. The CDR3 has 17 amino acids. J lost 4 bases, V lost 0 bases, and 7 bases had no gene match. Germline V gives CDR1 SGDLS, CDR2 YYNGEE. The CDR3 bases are TGTGCCAGCAGCGTAGAGGTAGGGGGCAGGTATAATTCACCCCTCCACTTT. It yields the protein CASSVEVGGRYNSPLHF.

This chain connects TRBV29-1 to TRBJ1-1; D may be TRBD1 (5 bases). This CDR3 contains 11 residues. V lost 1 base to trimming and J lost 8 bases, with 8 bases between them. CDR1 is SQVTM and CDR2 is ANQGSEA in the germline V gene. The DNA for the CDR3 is TGCAGCGTTGAAGGGGGGGGAGAAGCTTTCTTT. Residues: CSVEGGGEAFF.

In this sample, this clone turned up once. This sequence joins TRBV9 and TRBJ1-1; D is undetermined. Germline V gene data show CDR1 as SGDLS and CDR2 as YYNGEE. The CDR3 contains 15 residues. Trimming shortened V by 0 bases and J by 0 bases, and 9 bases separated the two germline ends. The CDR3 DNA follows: TGTGCCAGCAGCGTAGTCGAGGGAATGAACACTGAAGCTTTCTTT. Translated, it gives CASSVVEGMNTEAFF.

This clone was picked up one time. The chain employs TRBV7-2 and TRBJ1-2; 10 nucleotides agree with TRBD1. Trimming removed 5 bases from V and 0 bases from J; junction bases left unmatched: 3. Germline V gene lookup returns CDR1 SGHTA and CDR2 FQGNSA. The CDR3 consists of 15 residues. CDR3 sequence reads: CASSQGTGANYGYTF. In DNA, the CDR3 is TGTGCCAGCAGCCAAGGGACAGGGGCTAACTATGGCTACACCTTC.

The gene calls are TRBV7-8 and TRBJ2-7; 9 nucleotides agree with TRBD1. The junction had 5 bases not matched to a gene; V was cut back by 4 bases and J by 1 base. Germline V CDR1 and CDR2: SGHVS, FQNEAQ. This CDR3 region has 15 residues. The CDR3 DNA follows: TGTGCCAGCAGCTCCCCCGGGACAGGGTCCTACGAGCAGTACTTC. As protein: CASSSPGTGSYEQYF. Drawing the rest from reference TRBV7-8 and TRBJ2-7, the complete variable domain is GAGVSQSPRYKVAKRGQDVALRCDPISGHVSLFWYQQALGQGPEFLTYFQNEAQLDKSGLPSDRFFAERPEGSVSTLKIQRTQQEDSAVYLCASSSPGTGSYEQYFGPGTRLTVT.

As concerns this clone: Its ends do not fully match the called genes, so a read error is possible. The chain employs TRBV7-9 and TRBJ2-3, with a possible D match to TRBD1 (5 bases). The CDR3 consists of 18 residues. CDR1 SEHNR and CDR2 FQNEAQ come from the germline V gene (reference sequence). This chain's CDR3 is CSSLLAEVAQGSTDTQYF. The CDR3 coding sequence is TGTTCCAGCTTATTAGCAGAGGTTGCGCAGGGCAGCACAGATACGCAGTATTTT. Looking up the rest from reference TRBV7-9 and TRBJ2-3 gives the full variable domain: DTGVSQNPRHKITKRGQNVTFRCDPISEHNRLYWYRQTLGQGPEFLTYFQNEAQLEKSRLLSDRFSAERPKGSFSTLEIQRTEQGDSAMYLCSSLLAEVAQGSTDTQYFGPGTRLTVL.

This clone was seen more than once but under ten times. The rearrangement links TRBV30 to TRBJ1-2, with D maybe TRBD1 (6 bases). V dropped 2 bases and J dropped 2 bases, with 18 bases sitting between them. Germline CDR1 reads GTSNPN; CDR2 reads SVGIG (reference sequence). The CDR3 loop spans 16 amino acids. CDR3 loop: CAWSLPGWGRNYGYTF. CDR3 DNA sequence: TGTGCCTGGAGTCTCCCGGGGTGGGGGCGGAACTATGGCTACACCTTC.